The 29 T cell receptor beta chains below all came from one sample that was sequenced in a study of blood T cell repertoires in COVID-19. The protocol was immunoSEQ multiplex PCR, while the TCRdb copy is restricted to in-frame clones and leaves out a portion. Of 310,000 or so clones in the sample, roughly 86% were seen once. Sequencing was carried out using peripheral blood. The receptors shown here come from a man aged 70-80 years with acute or convalescent COVID-19.

This chain links TRBV3-1 (or the pseudogene TRBV3-2) with TRBJ2-2, with D hard to call. Per the germline V gene, CDR1 is LGHDT and CDR2 is YNNKEL (reference sequence). V dropped 6 bases and J dropped 2 bases, with 10 bases sitting between them. The length of the CDR3 is 14 residues. The CDR3 region is CASSHGVNTGELFF. In DNA, the CDR3 is TGTGCCAGCAGTCACGGAGTAAACACCGGGGAGCTGTTTTTT.

This clone was counted once. The genes are TRBV6-5 and TRBJ2-2, with TRBD2 as a possible D gene (5 bases). CDR3 length: 16 residues. The germline gives CDR1 MNHEY, CDR2 SVGAGI. V shed 2 bases and J shed 8 bases, with 18 bases lying between them. The CDR3 coding sequence is TGTGCCAGCAGTTACGGAGGAGGATCCCTGGGAGGGGAGCTGTTTTTT. Translating it yields CASSYGGGSLGGELFF.

The chain uses TRBV19 and TRBJ1-5, with TRBD1 matching over 7 bases. The ends lost 2 bases at V and 2 bases at J; junction bases unmatched: 6. CDR1 is LNHDA and CDR2 is SQIVND in the germline V gene (reference sequence). The CDR3 runs 16 residues. In nucleotides, the CDR3 is TGTGCCAGTAGTATACTCGGGGACAGAGGCAATCAGCCCCAGCATTTT. Amino acid sequence: CASSILGDRGNQPQHF.

The V call is TRBV7-8, the J call TRBJ2-3; the D gene is possibly TRBD2 (6 bases). The germline V gene encodes CDR1 SGHVS and CDR2 FQNEAQ. This CDR3 comprises 15 residues. V lost 2 bases to trimming and J lost 3 bases, with 12 bases between them. The CDR3, as DNA: TGTGCCAGCAGCTTAAGTGGGACTCAGACAGATACGCAGTATTTT. This translates into CASSLSGTQTDTQYF. Full variable domain (missing parts from reference TRBV7-8 and TRBJ2-3): GAGVSQSPRYKVAKRGQDVALRCDPISGHVSLFWYQQALGQGPEFLTYFQNEAQLDKSGLPSDRFFAERPEGSVSTLKIQRTQQEDSAVYLCASSLSGTQTDTQYFGPGTRLTVL.

This clone has just a few counts. The chain uses TRBV15 and TRBJ1-4; 7 nucleotides match TRBD1. The CDR3 is 15 amino acids. Germline lookup yields CDR1 LNHNV and CDR2 YYDKDF (reference sequence). The trim removed 0 bases at V and 4 bases at J, leaving 2 bases unmatched. CDR3 nucleotides: TGTGCCACCAGCAGAGATGGACAGGTTAATGAAAAACTGTTTTTT. This codes for CATSRDGQVNEKLFF. Based on the CDR3 plus reference TRBV15 and TRBJ1-4, the full variable domain is DAMVIQNPRYQVTQFGKPVTLSCSQTLNHNVMYWYQQKSSQAPKLLFHYYDKDFNNEADTPDNFQSRRPNTSFCFLDIRSPGLGDTAMYLCATSRDGQVNEKLFFGSGTQLSVL.

This clone showed up just a few times. The chain recombines TRBV10-3 with TRBJ1-2; D unclear. The V and J ends lost 7 bases and 4 bases respectively, with 13 bases between them. The CDR3 runs 13 residues. Per the germline V gene, CDR1 is ENHRY and CDR2 is SYGVKD. The CDR3 region is CAITSGSFYGYTF. The CDR3 nucleotides are TGTGCCATCACCTCGGGGTCGTTCTATGGCTACACCTTC.

The J gene is TRBJ1-5, the V gene TRBV7-2; D unresolved. This CDR3 spans 15 amino acids. Germline loops: CDR1 SGHTA, CDR2 FQGNSA. V lost 0 bases and J 5 bases, leaving 11 bases between the germline ends. The CDR3 DNA is TGTGCCAGCAGCTTAGCCCTCGGGGTGTATCAGCCCCAGCATTTT. Its protein product is CASSLALGVYQPQHF.

The chain couples TRBV5-1 to TRBJ2-3; no clear D gene. The CDR3 extends over 15 amino acids. From germline, CDR1 is SGHRS and CDR2 YFSETQ. Trimming left V 2 bases short and J 0 bases short, with 10 bases between. This chain's CDR3 is CASSLILTSTDTQYF. The CDR3 DNA follows: TGCGCCAGCAGCTTAATACTAACCAGCACAGATACGCAGTATTTT.

The chain carries TRBV6-2 or TRBV6-3 and TRBJ2-1, with 16 positions matching TRBD2. CDR1 is MNHEY and CDR2 is SVGEGT in the germline V gene. V lost 7 bases and J lost 10; bases outside the gene matches: 10. CDR3 length: 16 residues. The chain's CDR3 is CASTPPGLAGGQEQFF. In nucleotides, the CDR3 is TGTGCCAGCACCCCCCCGGGACTAGCGGGGGGGCAGGAGCAGTTCTTC.

The chain carries TRBV27 and TRBJ2-2, with 7 bases lining up with TRBD2. The CDR3 is 19 residues long. J lost 0 bases, V lost 2 bases, and 12 bases had no gene match. The V gene's germline CDR1 is MNHEY and CDR2 SMNVEV (reference sequence). Here the CDR3 DNA reads TGTGCCAGCAGTTTACGGAGCGGGGTGGTCAGAACGAACACCGGGGAGCTGTTTTTT. It is translated as CASSLRSGVVRTNTGELFF.

This rearrangement joins TRBV7-9 to TRBJ2-5; possible D gene TRBD2, 5 bases. This CDR3 is built from 14 residues. Germline CDR1 and CDR2: SEHNR and FQNEAQ (reference sequence). V was shortened by 1 base and J by 1 base, with 7 bases between the two germline ends. The CDR3 spells CASSLEAGQETQYF. CDR3 in DNA: TGTGCCAGCAGCTTAGAGGCGGGCCAAGAGACCCAGTACTTC. The full variable domain, completed using reference TRBV7-9 and TRBJ2-5, is DTGVSQNPRHKITKRGQNVTFRCDPISEHNRLYWYRQTLGQGPEFLTYFQNEAQLEKSRLLSDRFSAERPKGSFSTLEIQRTEQGDSAMYLCASSLEAGQETQYFGPGTRLLVL.

Written as DNA, the CDR3 is TGCGCCAGCAGCTTACAGACAGGGGCGTACACTGAAGCTTTCTTT. The encoded protein is CASSLQTGAYTEAFF. The rearrangement uses TRBV5-1 and TRBJ1-1; 8 bases match TRBD1. The CDR3 has 15 residues. Unmatched junction bases numbered 6, after V lost 2 bases and J lost 3 bases. Germline V CDR1 and CDR2: SGHRS, YFSETQ.

This sequence joins TRBV9 and TRBJ2-6, with TRBD1 matching over 8 bases. After removal of 6 bases from V and 0 bases from J, the junction contained 20 bases not matched to a gene. Germline V gene lookup returns CDR1 SGDLS and CDR2 YYNGEE. The CDR3 consists of 21 residues. The CDR3 DNA is TGTGCCAGCATCTACCTTCCACTGGACAGGGCCCATAGCTCTGGGGCCAACGTCCTGACTTTC. Protein: CASIYLPLDRAHSSGANVLTF.

This clone was observed a few times. The chain uses TRBV4-3 and TRBJ2-2; 7 positions agree with TRBD1. CDR3 length equals 14 residues. V shed 4 bases and J 5 bases; nucleotides not matched to a gene: 4. CDR1 is LGHNA, CDR2 YSLEER, per germline. The CDR3 coding sequence is TGCGCCAGCAGCCCCCGGGACAGTACCGGGGAGCTGTTTTTT. The encoded protein is CASSPRDSTGELFF.

The J gene is TRBJ2-1, the V gene TRBV7-9; no clear D. Trimming stripped 1 base from V and 5 bases from J, with 9 bases between. The CDR3 totals 14 residues. Germline-derived CDR1 and CDR2 are SEHNR and FQNEAQ (reference sequence). This CDR3 is CASSLGAQNNEQFF. Written as DNA, the CDR3 is TGTGCCAGCAGCTTAGGGGCCCAAAACAATGAGCAGTTCTTC.

The J gene is TRBJ2-2, the V gene TRBV7-6; TRBD2 agrees at 12 bases. After removal of 4 bases from V and 3 bases from J, the junction contained 6 bases not matched to a gene. Germline loops: CDR1 SGHVS, CDR2 FNYEAQ. The CDR3 sequence is 17 residues long. CDR3 in amino acids: CASSSLLAGGDTGELFF. DNA for the CDR3: TGTGCCAGCAGCTCCCTTCTAGCGGGAGGGGACACCGGGGAGCTGTTTTTT.

V gene TRBV29-1 combines with J gene TRBJ1-4; tentatively, D is TRBD1 (6 bases). The germline V and J ends were trimmed by 7 bases and 14 bases, with 20 bases remaining between them. The CDR3 runs 12 residues. Per germline, CDR1 SQVTM and CDR2 ANQGSEA. The DNA of the CDR3 is TGCAGCGGACAGGAGGCGGTCGGTGAGCTGTTTTTT. It is translated as CSGQEAVGELFF.

This clone was seen once. The chain is built from TRBV6-5 and TRBJ2-1, with D possibly matching TRBD2 (7 bases). CDR3 length: 15 amino acids. Trimming took off 2 bases at V and 2 bases at J, with 10 bases between the two ends. Per germline, CDR1 MNHEY and CDR2 SVGAGI. The CDR3: CASSYGGGAYNEQFF. The CDR3, as DNA: TGTGCCAGCAGTTACGGCGGGGGCGCCTACAATGAGCAGTTCTTC.

The chain links TRBV6-1 to TRBJ1-1; 8 nucleotides agree with TRBD1. V lost 3 bases to trimming and J lost 5 bases; unmatched junction nucleotides: 8. Germline-derived CDR1 and CDR2 are MNHNS and SASEGT. The CDR3 runs 15 residues. CDR3 loop: CASSDRGQGFTEAFF. CDR3 coding DNA: TGTGCCAGCAGTGACCGCGGACAGGGTTTTACTGAAGCTTTCTTT.

The chain is built from TRBV5-1 and TRBJ2-4; possibly TRBD1 for D (5 bases). Germline V gene data show CDR1 as SGHRS and CDR2 as YFSETQ. Trimming removed 0 bases at V and 1 base at J, with 8 bases between. The CDR3 covers 15 residues. CDR3 loop: CASSLASGAKNIQYF. CDR3 bases: TGCGCCAGCAGCTTGGCCTCAGGGGCCAAAAACATTCAGTACTTC.

V is TRBV7-2 and J is TRBJ2-7; TRBD2 matches at 10 bases. The J segment lost 6 bases and the V segment lost 5 bases, leaving 13 bases of the junction unmatched. The CDR3 sequence is 16 residues long. The germline CDR1 and CDR2 sequences are SGHTA and FQGNSA. CDR3 region: CASSRRLAGGSSEQYF. Here the CDR3 DNA reads TGTGCCAGCAGCCGGCGACTAGCGGGCGGGTCGTCCGAGCAGTACTTC.

The rearrangement joins TRBV6-4 to TRBJ1-4; D might be TRBD1 (5 bases). The CDR3 consists of 15 residues. Germline loops: CDR1 MRHNA, CDR2 SNTAGT. V lost 7 bases and J lost 6, with 18 bases in between. The CDR3 protein is CASMSAGRRHEKLFF. DNA of the CDR3: TGTGCCAGCATGAGCGCGGGGCGCCGACATGAAAAACTGTTTTTT.

V is TRBV7-2 and J is TRBJ1-6, with a weak D call TRBD1 (5 bases). V was shortened by 3 bases and J by 10 bases, with 13 bases between the two germline ends. CDR1 is SGHTA and CDR2 is FQGNSA in the germline V gene. CDR3 length equals 14 residues. In nucleotides, the CDR3 is TGTGCCAGCAGCTTCGTCGGGCGGGGCTCACCCCTCCACTTT. The encoded protein is CASSFVGRGSPLHF.

This chain connects TRBV18 to TRBJ2-3, with D perhaps TRBD1 (6 bases). The CDR3 runs 15 residues. Germline CDR1 and CDR2: KGHSH and LQKENI. V lost 5 bases to trimming and J lost 1 base, with 13 bases between them. CDR3 loop: CASSDNRVGTDTQYF. CDR3 nucleotides: TGTGCCAGCTCAGACAACAGGGTTGGCACAGATACGCAGTATTTT. Full variable domain (missing parts from reference TRBV18 and TRBJ2-3): NAGVMQNPRHLVRRRGQEARLRCSPMKGHSHVYWYRQLPEEGLKFMVYLQKENIIDESGMPKERFSAEFPKEGPSILRIQQVVRGDSAAYFCASSDNRVGTDTQYFGPGTRLTVL.

This clone was picked up one time. The chain is built from TRBV7-3 and TRBJ2-1, with TRBD2 identical over 9 bases. The CDR3 is 16 residues long. CDR1 and CDR2 (germline): SGHTA, FQGTGA. V dropped 5 bases and J dropped 7; count of bases not matched to a gene: 12. CDR3 sequence: CASSENLAGVTNEQFF. CDR3 bases: TGTGCCAGCAGCGAAAACTTAGCGGGGGTAACAAATGAGCAGTTCTTC.

The rearrangement joins TRBV19 to TRBJ1-5; D call uncertain. Germline assignment: CDR1 LNHDA and CDR2 SQIVND (reference sequence). The V and J ends lost 2 bases and 7 bases respectively, with 9 bases between them. The CDR3 sequence is 13 residues long. CDR3 DNA sequence: TGTGCCAGTAGTATATCCAATCGGCAGCCCCAGCATTTT. This encodes CASSISNRQPQHF.

The chain combines TRBV6-1 with TRBJ2-1, with TRBD1 matching over 9 bases. The CDR3 runs to 15 residues. With 3 bases clipped from V and 9 bases from J, the junction kept 9 bases outside the gene matches. Germline CDR1 is MNHNS and CDR2 is SASEGT. CDR3 coding DNA: TGTGCCAGCAGTGACCCGGGACAGGGCCGTATTGAGCAGTTCTTC. It translates to CASSDPGQGRIEQFF.

The chain couples TRBV30 to TRBJ2-7, with TRBD2 identical over 8 bases. Germline loops: CDR1 GTSNPN, CDR2 SVGIG (reference sequence). The CDR3 sequence is 15 residues long. V dropped 0 bases and J dropped 3; count of bases not matched to a gene: 7. The CDR3 bases are TGTGCCTGGAGTGTCGGGGGGGTTAGCGGCTACGAGCAGTACTTC. It specifies CAWSVGGVSGYEQYF.

The chain has TRBV4-3 and TRBJ2-4, with D possibly TRBD1 on 5 matching bases. The CDR3 runs 13 residues. V lost 3 bases and J 9 bases, leaving 12 bases between the germline ends. The germline CDR1 and CDR2 sequences are LGHNA and YSLEER. This CDR3 is CASSQNTGLIQYF. CDR3 DNA sequence: TGCGCCAGCAGCCAGAATACAGGTCTCATTCAGTACTTC.